This T cell receptor beta chain was retrieved from a study of blood T cell repertoires in COVID-19. Study at large: Collection of acute and convalescent COVID-19 samples took place in the United States, Italy and Spain. PBMCs, B-cell-depleted T cells, or T cells provided the cDNA or gDNA that made up the material.

Under the authors' procedure: From reference gene primer amplification, estimates of nucleated cell counts were derived. Clones were sequenced by immunoSEQ multiplex PCR, and TCRdb holds only the in-frame ones, with some missing. V and J calls and clone size are given by that table; D and trimming were obtained from the DNA. The sample lists some 170,000 clones; 80% to 90% were seen once. CDR3 length: 18 amino acids. CDR1 SGHRS and CDR2 YFSETQ come from the germline V gene. V was clipped by 4 bases and J by 0 bases; unmatched bases: 8. V and J are TRBV5-1 and TRBJ2-1, with 12 positions matching TRBD1. What was sequenced was peripheral blood. This TCR came from a man aged 35 to 55 with acute or convalescent COVID-19. The CDR3 here is CASSLGTGGFSSYNEQFF. The DNA for the CDR3 is TGCGCCAGCAGCCTAGGGACAGGGGGCTTTAGCTCCTACAATGAGCAGTTCTTC. Full variable domain (outside the CDR3, taken from reference TRBV5-1 and TRBJ2-1): KAGVTQTPRYLIKTRGQQVTLSCSPISGHRSVSWYQQTPGQGLQFLFEYFSETQRNKGNFPGRFSGRQFSNSRSEMNVSTLELGDSALYLCASSLGTGGFSSYNEQFFGPGTRLTVL.